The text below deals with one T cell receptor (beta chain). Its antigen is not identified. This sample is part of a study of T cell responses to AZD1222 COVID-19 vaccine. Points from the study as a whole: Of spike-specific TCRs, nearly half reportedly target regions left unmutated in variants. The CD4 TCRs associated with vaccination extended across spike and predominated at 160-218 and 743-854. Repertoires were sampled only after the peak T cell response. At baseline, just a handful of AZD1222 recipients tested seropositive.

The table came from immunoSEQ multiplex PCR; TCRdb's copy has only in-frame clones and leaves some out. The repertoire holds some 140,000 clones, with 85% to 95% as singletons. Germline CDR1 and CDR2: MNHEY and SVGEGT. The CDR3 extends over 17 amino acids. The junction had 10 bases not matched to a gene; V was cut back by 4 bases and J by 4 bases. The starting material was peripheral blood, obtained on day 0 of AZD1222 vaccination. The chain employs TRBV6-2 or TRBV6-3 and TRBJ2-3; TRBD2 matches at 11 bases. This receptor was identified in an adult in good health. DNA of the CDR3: TGTGCCAGCAGTTCCAGGTCTAGCGGGGGGAAGGCAGATACGCAGTATTTT. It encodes CASSSRSSGGKADTQYF.